The rows below give T cell receptor beta chains drawn from one sample of a study of shared clonotypes between healthy human individuals. TCRdb's table, derived via immunoSEQ multiplex PCR, lists solely in-frame clones and lacks some. The repertoire consists of about 2.3 million clones, with about nine tenths occurring once and the leading ten covering approximately 0.39%. Specimen: naive CD4+ T cells from PBMCs. The receptors shown here come from a young man in good health. Some clones in this sample may be carry-over from other donors' samples. CDR3s include the opening cysteine and the closing phenylalanine or tryptophan. A D gene is named only where the DNA matches it firmly. Expanded clones are given a class, and other clones once, few, many or no size at all.

V,D,size,J,DNA,CDR3
TRBV6-1,NA,NA,TRBJ1-2,TGTGCCAGCAGCTCCTCGGGACAAATCGCCTATGGCTACACCTTC,CASSSSGQIAYGYTF
TRBV4-3,TRBD1,NA,TRBJ1-5,TGCGCCAGCAGCCAAGGGTGGACAGGCGACCCCCGGCCCCAGCATTTT,CASSQGWTGDPRPQHF
TRBV28,NA,NA,TRBJ1-4,TGTGCCAGCAGTTTAGTCGGGGGTGCTAATGAAAAACTGTTTTTT,CASSLVGGANEKLFF
TRBV6-5,TRBD2,NA,TRBJ2-7,TGTGCCAGCAGTCTAGCGGGAGGTTACGAGCAGTACTTC,CASSLAGGYEQYF
TRBV5-1,NA,NA,TRBJ2-7,TGCGCCAGCAGCTTATCGGGGCCGGAAAACTACGAGCAGTACTTC,CASSLSGPENYEQYF
TRBV27,NA,NA,TRBJ2-5,TGTGCCAGCAGTTTAGCCCCCCCGGGGGCGACCCATTCTCGAAGAGAGACCCAGTACTTC,CASSLAPPGATHSRRETQYF
TRBV5-1,NA,NA,TRBJ2-1,TGCGCCAGCAGCTTGGGGGGAGGAGGTTCAAATGAGCAGTTCTTC,CASSLGGGGSNEQFF
TRBV6-5,TRBD1,NA,TRBJ1-1,TGTGCCAGCAGTTACTACCACAGGGGAGTCGGCACTGAAGCTTTCTTT,CASSYYHRGVGTEAFF
TRBV10-1,TRBD2,once,TRBJ2-7,TGCGCCAGCAGTGAGGGAAGACTAGCGGGAGGAGGGTACGAGCAGTACTTC,CASSEGRLAGGGYEQYF
TRBV5-6,TRBD1,NA,TRBJ2-3,TGTGCCAGCAGCTTGCGGCCCCGACAGGGGGTAGATACGCAGTATTTT,CASSLRPRQGVDTQYF
TRBV5-1,NA,NA,TRBJ1-1,TGCGCCAGCAGCTCCCCTACAGAGGGGAGTGTTTCTGAAGCTTTCTTT,CASSSPTEGSVSEAFF
TRBV28,NA,NA,TRBJ2-7,TGTGCCAGCAGTTTAGGGCAGAGCTCCTACGAGCAGTACTTC,CASSLGQSSYEQYF
TRBV10-3,TRBD1,NA,TRBJ1-2,TGTGCCATCAGTGATTTGCTTACTGGACAGGGACTGGACGGCTACACCTTC,CAISDLLTGQGLDGYTF
TRBV28,TRBD2,NA,TRBJ2-4,TGTGCCAGCAGACTGAGGCCGGGAGCGGGAGGATTAGCCAAAAACATTCAGTACTTC,CASRLRPGAGGLAKNIQYF
TRBV7-7,NA,NA,TRBJ2-2,TGTGCCAGCAGCACTTCTACGAACACCGGGGAGCTGTTTTTT,CASSTSTNTGELFF
TRBV7-2,NA,NA,TRBJ2-3,TGTGCCAGCAGCTTAAGGGGGGGAGGCGGGAGTGGGACAGATACGCAGTATTTT,CASSLRGGGGSGTDTQYF
TRBV7-2,NA,few,TRBJ1-2,TGTGCCAGCAGCTTCGACGGAAACTATGGCTACACCTTC,CASSFDGNYGYTF
TRBV2,TRBD1,NA,TRBJ1-2,TGTGCCAGCAGCCTACAGGGGGCCTATGGCTACACCTTC,CASSLQGAYGYTF
TRBV7-6,NA,NA,TRBJ2-5,TGTGCCAGCAGCCCCCCCCTTGAGACCCAGTACTTC,CASSPPLETQYF
TRBV28,NA,NA,TRBJ2-7,TGTGCCAGCAGTTTATCAGTAGCAGTCCCCTCCTACGAGCAGTACTTC,CASSLSVAVPSYEQYF